The rows below give T cell receptor beta chains drawn from one sample of a study of CD8+CD57+ T cells in acquired aplastic anemia. From the reads, TCRdb called clonotypes with MiXCR, one entry per CDR3 protein. The sample consists of some 150,000 distinct CDR3 sequences, under 55% of them appearing once. The material sequenced was sorted CD4+, CD8+, or CD8+CD57+ T cells (not recorded which) from PBMCs. The source is a human donor with aplastic anemia. Each CDR3 is given with its conserved first and last residue. A D gene is named only where the DNA matches it firmly. Expanded clones are given a class, and other clones once, few, many or no size at all.

j_call: TRBJ2-5; d_call: TRBD2; cdr3_length: 15; clone_size: many; v_call: TRBV7-7; cdr3_aa: CASSLGGGLAETQYF; cdr3_nt: TGTGCCAGCAGCTTGGGCGGGGGGTTAGCAGAGACCCAGTACTTC
j_call: TRBJ1-6; d_call: NA; cdr3_length: 12; clone_size: few; v_call: TRBV12-3/TRBV12-4; cdr3_aa: CASSRQYSPLHF; cdr3_nt: TGTGCCAGCAGTAGACAGTATTCACCCCTCCACTTT
j_call: TRBJ1-2; d_call: NA; cdr3_length: 11; clone_size: NA; v_call: TRBV7-9; cdr3_aa: CASSPRQGYTF; cdr3_nt: TGTGCCAGCAGCCCCCGACAGGGCTACACCTTC
j_call: TRBJ1-2; d_call: NA; cdr3_length: 17; clone_size: NA; v_call: TRBV10-3; cdr3_aa: CAISEVAAFEPNYGYTF; cdr3_nt: TGTGCCATCAGTGAGGTGGCAGCCTTTGAACCCAACTATGGCTACACCTTC
j_call: TRBJ1-6; d_call: NA; cdr3_length: 14; clone_size: NA; v_call: TRBV6-4; cdr3_aa: CASSPSPGNSPLHF; cdr3_nt: TGTGCCAGCAGTCCTTCTCCTGGTAATTCACCCCTCCACTTT
j_call: TRBJ2-7; d_call: NA; cdr3_length: 12; clone_size: NA; v_call: TRBV24-1; cdr3_aa: CATSVDRREQYF; cdr3_nt: TGTGCCACCAGTGTTGACAGGCGCGAGCAGTACTTC
j_call: TRBJ2-7; d_call: NA; cdr3_length: 11; clone_size: many; v_call: TRBV6-5; cdr3_aa: CASSWGFKQYF; cdr3_nt: TGTGCCAGCAGTTGGGGTTTCAAGCAGTACTTC
j_call: TRBJ1-2; d_call: NA; cdr3_length: 13; clone_size: NA; v_call: TRBV19; cdr3_aa: CASSTGSAYGYTF; cdr3_nt: TGTGCCAGTAGTACCGGGTCTGCGTATGGCTACACCTTC
j_call: TRBJ1-4; d_call: NA; cdr3_length: 13; clone_size: NA; v_call: TRBV7-9; cdr3_aa: CASSRQFNEKLFF; cdr3_nt: TGTGCCAGCAGCCGACAGTTTAATGAAAAACTGTTTTTT
j_call: TRBJ2-3; d_call: NA; cdr3_length: 16; clone_size: few; v_call: TRBV12-3/TRBV12-4; cdr3_aa: CASTFALKASTDTQYF; cdr3_nt: TGTGCCAGCACCTTTGCTTTAAAAGCTAGCACAGATACGCAGTATTTT
j_call: TRBJ2-2; d_call: TRBD1; cdr3_length: 16; clone_size: NA; v_call: TRBV18; cdr3_aa: CASYHRDSVNTGELFF; cdr3_nt: TGTGCCAGCTACCACCGGGACAGCGTAAACACCGGGGAGCTGTTTTTT
j_call: TRBJ2-5; d_call: TRBD1; cdr3_length: 13; clone_size: many; v_call: TRBV11-1; cdr3_aa: CASSKTGRETQYF; cdr3_nt: TGTGCCAGCAGCAAGACAGGGCGGGAGACCCAGTACTTC
j_call: TRBJ2-5; d_call: NA; cdr3_length: 13; clone_size: NA; v_call: TRBV15; cdr3_aa: CATSRDLGETQYF; cdr3_nt: TGTGCCACCAGCAGAGATCTCGGCGAGACCCAGTACTTC
j_call: TRBJ1-2; d_call: NA; cdr3_length: 12; clone_size: many; v_call: TRBV19; cdr3_aa: CASSIVIGGYTF; cdr3_nt: TGTGCCAGTAGTATCGTAATAGGTGGCTACACCTTC
j_call: TRBJ2-5; d_call: NA; cdr3_length: 14; clone_size: NA; v_call: TRBV19; cdr3_aa: CASSAGQINQPQYF; cdr3_nt: TGTGCCAGTAGTGCCGGACAGATCAATCAGCCCCAGTACTTC
j_call: TRBJ2-7; d_call: NA; cdr3_length: 11; clone_size: NA; v_call: TRBV10-3; cdr3_aa: CAISQGHEQYF; cdr3_nt: TGTGCCATCAGTCAGGGGCACGAGCAGTACTTC
j_call: TRBJ2-2; d_call: NA; cdr3_length: 13; clone_size: once; v_call: TRBV24-1; cdr3_aa: CATSVENTGELFF; cdr3_nt: TGTGCCACCAGTGTGGAGAACACCGGGGAGCTGTTTTTT
j_call: TRBJ1-6; d_call: NA; cdr3_length: 13; clone_size: few; v_call: TRBV9; cdr3_aa: CASSGGGGSPLHF; cdr3_nt: TGTGCCAGCAGCGGAGGGGGAGGCTCACCCCTCCACTTT
j_call: TRBJ2-5; d_call: NA; cdr3_length: 14; clone_size: NA; v_call: TRBV7-2; cdr3_aa: CASTPRGGRETQYF; cdr3_nt: TGTGCCAGCACCCCACGTGGGGGCCGGGAGACCCAGTACTTC
j_call: TRBJ1-1; d_call: NA; cdr3_length: 13; clone_size: NA; v_call: TRBV24-1; cdr3_aa: CATSDLRGTEAFF; cdr3_nt: TGTGCCACCAGTGATTTAAGGGGGACTGAAGCTTTCTTT
j_call: TRBJ2-3; d_call: NA; cdr3_length: 17; clone_size: NA; v_call: TRBV6-2/TRBV6-3; cdr3_aa: CASSPPSGAAGIDTQYF; cdr3_nt: TGTGCCAGCAGTCCCCCGAGTGGGGCAGCGGGTATAGATACGCAGTATTTT
j_call: TRBJ2-7; d_call: NA; cdr3_length: 14; clone_size: NA; v_call: TRBV7-8; cdr3_aa: CASSSRFLSYEQYF; cdr3_nt: TGTGCCAGCAGCTCAAGGTTCCTCTCCTACGAGCAGTACTTC
j_call: TRBJ2-5; d_call: NA; cdr3_length: 14; clone_size: many; v_call: TRBV15; cdr3_aa: CATSRVSRIETQYF; cdr3_nt: TGTGCCACCAGCAGAGTATCCAGAATTGAGACCCAGTACTTC
j_call: TRBJ2-7; d_call: NA; cdr3_length: 14; clone_size: many; v_call: TRBV11-1; cdr3_aa: CASSLGSLGHEQYF; cdr3_nt: TGTGCCAGCAGCTTAGGGTCCCTAGGCCACGAGCAGTACTTC
j_call: TRBJ1-6; d_call: NA; cdr3_length: 16; clone_size: NA; v_call: TRBV15; cdr3_aa: CDASRGTRVKISPLHF; cdr3_nt: TGTGACGCCAGCAGAGGGACTCGGGTAAAAATTTCACCCCTCCACTTT
j_call: TRBJ1-6; d_call: NA; cdr3_length: 15; clone_size: few; v_call: TRBV10-3; cdr3_aa: CAISESVREGSPLHF; cdr3_nt: TGTGCCATCAGTGAGTCGGTCAGGGAAGGGTCACCCCTCCACTTT
j_call: TRBJ2-1; d_call: NA; cdr3_length: 12; clone_size: NA; v_call: TRBV2; cdr3_aa: CASNARAPEQFF; cdr3_nt: TGTGCCAGCAACGCTAGAGCGCCAGAGCAGTTCTTC
j_call: TRBJ2-7; d_call: NA; cdr3_length: 15; clone_size: many; v_call: TRBV7-9; cdr3_aa: CASSSSPFRGYEQYF; cdr3_nt: TGTGCCAGCAGCTCCTCCCCTTTTAGGGGCTACGAGCAGTACTTC
j_call: TRBJ1-4; d_call: TRBD1; cdr3_length: 15; clone_size: many; v_call: TRBV10-3; cdr3_aa: CASSESGQGVEKLFF; cdr3_nt: TGTGCCAGCAGTGAGTCGGGACAGGGTGTAGAAAAACTGTTTTTT
j_call: TRBJ1-4; d_call: TRBD1; cdr3_length: 17; clone_size: NA; v_call: TRBV6-1; cdr3_aa: CASSTGTGGVTNEKLFF; cdr3_nt: TGTGCCAGCAGTACAGGGACAGGGGGAGTAACTAATGAAAAACTGTTTTTT
j_call: TRBJ1-2; d_call: TRBD1; cdr3_length: 15; clone_size: few; v_call: TRBV25-1; cdr3_aa: CASSGGTGSINGYTF; cdr3_nt: TGTGCCAGCAGTGGGGGGACAGGGAGTATAAATGGCTACACCTTC
j_call: TRBJ1-2; d_call: NA; cdr3_length: 12; clone_size: once; v_call: TRBV29-1; cdr3_aa: CSVAATADGYTF; cdr3_nt: TGCAGCGTTGCGGCGACAGCCGATGGCTACACCTTC
j_call: TRBJ2-5; d_call: TRBD1; cdr3_length: 14; clone_size: NA; v_call: TRBV2; cdr3_aa: CASSSDRGRETQYF; cdr3_nt: TGTGCCAGCAGTTCAGACAGGGGACGGGAGACCCAGTACTTC
j_call: TRBJ1-1; d_call: NA; cdr3_length: 13; clone_size: NA; v_call: TRBV19; cdr3_aa: CASSDGGYTEAFF; cdr3_nt: TGTGCCAGTAGCGATGGGGGGTATACTGAAGCTTTCTTT
j_call: TRBJ2-7; d_call: NA; cdr3_length: 13; clone_size: NA; v_call: TRBV5-6; cdr3_aa: CASSLASGDEQYF; cdr3_nt: TGTGCCAGCAGCTTGGCCAGTGGGGACGAGCAGTACTTC
j_call: TRBJ2-2; d_call: TRBD1; cdr3_length: 15; clone_size: few; v_call: TRBV12-3/TRBV12-4; cdr3_aa: CASSAGTGNTGELFF; cdr3_nt: TGTGCCAGCAGTGCCGGGACAGGGAACACCGGGGAGCTGTTTTTT
j_call: TRBJ1-1; d_call: TRBD1; cdr3_length: 15; clone_size: many; v_call: TRBV12-3/TRBV12-4; cdr3_aa: CASSPGGLANTEAFF; cdr3_nt: TGTGCCAGCAGCCCAGGGGGCTTGGCGAACACTGAAGCTTTCTTT
j_call: TRBJ2-3; d_call: NA; cdr3_length: 15; clone_size: many; v_call: TRBV4-3; cdr3_aa: CASSQDRFSTDTQYF; cdr3_nt: TGCGCCAGCAGCCAAGATAGGTTCAGCACAGATACGCAGTATTTT
j_call: TRBJ2-7; d_call: NA; cdr3_length: 12; clone_size: NA; v_call: TRBV15; cdr3_aa: CATSSEGREQYF; cdr3_nt: TGTGCCACCAGCTCCGAGGGCAGGGAGCAGTACTTC
j_call: TRBJ2-5; d_call: NA; cdr3_length: 10; clone_size: once; v_call: TRBV5-3; cdr3_aa: CATYRETQYF; cdr3_nt: TGTGCCACCTATCGGGAGACCCAGTACTTC
j_call: TRBJ2-1; d_call: NA; cdr3_length: 16; clone_size: NA; v_call: TRBV27; cdr3_aa: CASSGSTGAANNEQFF; cdr3_nt: TGTGCCAGCTCGGGATCGACAGGCGCCGCAAACAATGAGCAGTTCTTC
j_call: TRBJ1-1; d_call: NA; cdr3_length: 14; clone_size: NA; v_call: TRBV18; cdr3_aa: CASSPSEIGTEAFF; cdr3_nt: TGTGCCAGCTCACCGTCAGAAATTGGCACTGAAGCTTTCTTT
j_call: TRBJ2-1; d_call: TRBD1; cdr3_length: 12; clone_size: NA; v_call: TRBV5-5; cdr3_aa: CASSGQGSAQFF; cdr3_nt: TGTGCCAGCAGCGGACAGGGATCGGCTCAGTTCTTC
j_call: TRBJ1-2; d_call: NA; cdr3_length: 15; clone_size: NA; v_call: TRBV24-1; cdr3_aa: CATSASWAPNYGYTF; cdr3_nt: TGTGCCACCAGTGCAAGTTGGGCCCCAAACTATGGCTACACCTTC
j_call: TRBJ2-2; d_call: TRBD2; cdr3_length: 17; clone_size: NA; v_call: TRBV19; cdr3_aa: CASSYGVAGGPDGELFF; cdr3_nt: TGTGCCAGTAGCTATGGAGTAGCGGGAGGGCCCGACGGGGAGCTGTTTTTT
j_call: TRBJ1-2; d_call: NA; cdr3_length: 13; clone_size: many; v_call: TRBV7-2; cdr3_aa: CASSPDLNYGYTF; cdr3_nt: TGTGCCAGCAGCCCTGACCTAAACTATGGCTACACCTTC
j_call: TRBJ2-7; d_call: TRBD2; cdr3_length: 15; clone_size: NA; v_call: TRBV20-1; cdr3_aa: CSASGLAGGTYEQYF; cdr3_nt: TGCAGTGCTAGTGGATTAGCGGGGGGTACCTACGAGCAGTACTTC
j_call: TRBJ2-1; d_call: TRBD2; cdr3_length: 14; clone_size: NA; v_call: TRBV12-3/TRBV12-4; cdr3_aa: CASRDEAGWGGQFF; cdr3_nt: TGTGCCAGCAGAGACGAGGCGGGGTGGGGGGGGCAGTTCTTC
j_call: TRBJ1-1; d_call: NA; cdr3_length: 13; clone_size: many; v_call: TRBV3-1; cdr3_aa: CASSPTMNTEAFF; cdr3_nt: TGTGCCAGCAGCCCTACAATGAACACTGAAGCTTTCTTT
j_call: TRBJ1-6; d_call: NA; cdr3_length: 16; clone_size: many; v_call: TRBV14; cdr3_aa: CASSQVRGRYNSPLHF; cdr3_nt: TGTGCCAGCAGCCAAGTTAGGGGACGATATAATTCACCCCTCCACTTT
j_call: TRBJ2-7; d_call: NA; cdr3_length: 16; clone_size: many; v_call: TRBV19; cdr3_aa: CASSIRQGQGSYEQYF; cdr3_nt: TGTGCCAGTAGTATAAGGCAGGGCCAAGGATCCTACGAGCAGTACTTC
j_call: TRBJ1-1; d_call: NA; cdr3_length: 17; clone_size: many; v_call: TRBV7-3; cdr3_aa: CASSLTPASSLNTEAFF; cdr3_nt: TGTGCCAGCAGCTTAACCCCAGCGAGCTCCTTGAACACTGAAGCTTTCTTT
j_call: TRBJ2-3; d_call: NA; cdr3_length: 11; clone_size: NA; v_call: TRBV24-1; cdr3_aa: CATSDLGDWNF; cdr3_nt: TGTGCCACCAGTGATTTGGGGGACTGGAATTTT